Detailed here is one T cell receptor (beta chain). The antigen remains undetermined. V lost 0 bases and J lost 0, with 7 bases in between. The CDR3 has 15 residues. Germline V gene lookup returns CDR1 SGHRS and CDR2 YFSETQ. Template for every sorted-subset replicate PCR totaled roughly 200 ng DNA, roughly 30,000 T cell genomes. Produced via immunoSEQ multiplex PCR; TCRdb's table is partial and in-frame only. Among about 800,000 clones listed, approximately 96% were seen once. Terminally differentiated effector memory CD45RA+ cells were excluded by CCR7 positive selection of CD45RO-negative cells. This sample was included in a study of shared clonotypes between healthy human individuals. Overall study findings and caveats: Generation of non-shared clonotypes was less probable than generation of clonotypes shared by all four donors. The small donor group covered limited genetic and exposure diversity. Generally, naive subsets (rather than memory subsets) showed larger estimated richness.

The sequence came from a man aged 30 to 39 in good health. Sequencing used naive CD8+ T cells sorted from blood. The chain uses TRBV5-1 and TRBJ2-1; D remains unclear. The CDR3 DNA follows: TGCGCCAGCAGCTTGGCTGGGAACTCCTACAATGAGCAGTTCTTC. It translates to CASSLAGNSYNEQFF.